The present T cell receptor beta chain was sequenced within a study of T cell clusters in autoimmune cytopenias. Study in general: TRB sequencing had a median around 51,000 reads and about 2,500 distinct clonotypes per sample.

Notes on the study in general: TRB repertoire shifts in secondary cytopenia and chronic lymphocytic leukemia mostly reflected lymphoma, not autoimmunity. Active autoimmune hepatitis patients had almost three-fold fewer exclusive TRB clusters than healthy donors.

Comments on this clonotype: Its antigen is not known.

TRB amplification used 250 ng of peripheral blood genomic DNA. The CDR3 extends over 14 amino acids. Germline V gene data show CDR1 as SNHLY and CDR2 as FYNNEI. Multiplex touch-down PCR amplified TRB using TRB-A and TRB-B pools in one tube. TCRdb reanalyzed the multiplex PCR reads and collapses them to one entry per CDR3 protein, without DNA. This sample contains more than 1,100 distinct CDR3 sequences. The sample consisted of peripheral blood. The origin of this receptor is a human donor with an autoimmune cytopenia or autoimmune hepatitis (not recorded which). This chain joins TRBV2 and TRBJ1-1. CDR3 region: CAQSGEGFAAEAFF.